The clone carrying this TCR beta chain was seen a single time. What it binds is unknown. The sample is drawn from a study of Ad26.COV2.S vaccination and SARS-CoV-2 variants. Study details: The COV1001 Ad26.COV2.S trial arm included the donor. Study results and limitations: Those who received the vaccine showed greater spike-specific TCR breadth than those given placebo. It was found that vaccine and placebo recipients had similar non-spike TCR breadth.

The treatment: 15 to 20 received Ad26.COV2.S at low or high dose, single or two shots; several received placebo; per-sample allocation not given. The investigators took samples on day 63 after the first vaccine or placebo injection. In Boston, an adult donor aged 18-55 years took part. Trimming cost V 1 base and J 8 bases, with 12 bases left between them. CDR3 length equals 14 residues. Per germline, CDR1 SGHDT and CDR2 YYEEEE. The repertoire was sequenced with immunoSEQ multiplex PCR; TCRdb's copy has only in-frame clones and lacks some. The repertoire consists of about 420,000 clones, with around 87% occurring once and the leading ten covering roughly 4%.

The clonotype was recovered from a person between 18 and 59 years old who received the Ad26.COV2.S COVID-19 vaccine or a placebo. This specimen was peripheral blood, taken in a trial of Ad26.COV2.S vaccine versus placebo. This rearrangement joins TRBV5-6 to TRBJ1-4; D might be TRBD1 (6 bases). The CDR3 DNA follows: TGTGCCAGCAGCTTGTCACAGGGTAGGGAAAAACTGTTTTTT. It codes for CASSLSQGREKLFF.